The next 9 T cell receptor beta chains were all read from a single sample in a study of blood T cell repertoires in COVID-19. Clones were read by immunoSEQ multiplex PCR, and TCRdb kept only the in-frame ones, dropping some. The table shows fewer than 300,000 clones, with roughly 85% occurring only once. Source material: peripheral blood. The receptors were gathered from a young woman with acute or convalescent COVID-19.

The CDR3 nucleotides are TGTGCCAGCAGCCAAGCCTCGAGCTCTGGAAACACCATATATTTT. As protein: CASSQASSSGNTIYF. The gene calls are TRBV4-2 and TRBJ1-3; D is undetermined. The V gene's germline CDR1 is LGHNA and CDR2 YNFKEQ. V lost 1 base to trimming and J lost 0 bases, with 7 bases between them. This CDR3 has 15 residues.

The CDR3 nucleotides read TGTGCCAGCAGTCGCTACAGGGGTGGGATGAACACTGAAGCTTTCTTT. This translates into CASSRYRGGMNTEAFF. V gene TRBV27 combines with J gene TRBJ1-1; 7 bases are shared with TRBD1. Trimming took 5 bases from V and 0 from J; bases not matched to a gene: 9. The CDR3 loop spans 16 amino acids. Germline CDR1 MNHEY, CDR2 SMNVEV (reference sequence).

This clone was found a few times. The CDR3 region is CASSPGWEGREQYF. Written as DNA, the CDR3 is TGCGCCAGCAGCCCTGGATGGGAGGGCCGCGAGCAGTACTTC. V usage is TRBV5-1 and J usage is TRBJ2-7, with TRBD2 identical over 7 bases. Losses at the gene ends were 4 bases for V and 6 bases for J; bases not matched to a gene: 10. Germline CDR1 and CDR2: SGHRS and YFSETQ. The CDR3 runs to 14 residues.

V is TRBV7-8 and J is TRBJ1-1, with a weak D call TRBD1 (6 bases). The CDR3 runs to 13 residues. From germline, CDR1 is SGHVS and CDR2 FQNEAQ. V lost 5 bases and J 6 bases, leaving 13 bases between the germline ends. The CDR3 reads CASSPTGWAEAFF. DNA of the CDR3: TGTGCCAGCAGCCCCACAGGGTGGGCTGAAGCTTTCTTT.

V gene TRBV5-8 combines with J gene TRBJ1-3; D unresolved. CDR1 is SGHTS, CDR2 YDEGEE, per germline. The V gene lost 3 bases and the J gene lost 0 bases, with 19 bases spanning the gap. The CDR3 consists of 18 residues. The CDR3 loop reads CASSSAEGLAFSGNTIYF. CDR3 in DNA: TGTGCCAGCAGCTCCGCCGAGGGTTTGGCCTTCTCTGGAAACACCATATATTTT. The whole variable domain, filled in from reference TRBV5-8 and TRBJ1-3, reads EAGVTQSPTHLIKTRGQQATLRCSPISGHTSVYWYQQALGLGLQFLLWYDEGEERNRGNFPPRFSGRQFPNYSSELNVNALELEDSALYLCASSSAEGLAFSGNTIYFGEGSWLTVV.

The CDR3 sequence is CASSPQGASLNTEAFF. CDR3 DNA: TGTGCCAGCAGCCCACAGGGGGCTAGCTTGAACACTGAAGCTTTCTTT. V usage is TRBV3-1 (or the pseudogene TRBV3-2) and J usage is TRBJ1-1, with 9 bases fitting TRBD1. V lost 4 bases and J lost 0; bases outside the gene matches: 6. Germline V gives CDR1 LGHDT, CDR2 YNNKEL (reference sequence). The CDR3 is made up of 16 amino acids.

Notes on this clone: The junction departs from the called germline gene at one end, perhaps through a read error. The gene calls are TRBV12-3 or TRBV12-4 and TRBJ1-2; D unresolved. The CDR3 is 13 amino acids. The CDR3 DNA reads TGTGCCACCAGTAGCCGTTACTTCTATGGCTACACCTTC. It yields the protein CATSSRYFYGYTF.

V and J are TRBV29-1 and TRBJ2-6; the D gene is possibly TRBD1 (6 bases). The CDR3 runs 14 residues. Germline values: CDR1 SQVTM, CDR2 ANQGSEA. V lost 6 bases and J 0 bases, leaving 9 bases between the germline ends. CDR3 loop: CSVGAHSGANVLTF. The CDR3 DNA reads as TGCAGCGTGGGGGCCCACTCTGGGGCCAACGTCCTGACTTTC.

This clone has a single count. The J gene is TRBJ1-1, the V gene TRBV6-5, with TRBD1 identical over 7 bases. This CDR3 region has 13 residues. CDR1 MNHEY and CDR2 SVGAGI come from the germline V gene. The trim removed 8 bases at V and 1 base at J, leaving 4 bases unmatched. The CDR3 is CASRQGGNTEAFF. CDR3 DNA: TGTGCCAGCCGACAGGGAGGGAACACTGAAGCTTTCTTT.